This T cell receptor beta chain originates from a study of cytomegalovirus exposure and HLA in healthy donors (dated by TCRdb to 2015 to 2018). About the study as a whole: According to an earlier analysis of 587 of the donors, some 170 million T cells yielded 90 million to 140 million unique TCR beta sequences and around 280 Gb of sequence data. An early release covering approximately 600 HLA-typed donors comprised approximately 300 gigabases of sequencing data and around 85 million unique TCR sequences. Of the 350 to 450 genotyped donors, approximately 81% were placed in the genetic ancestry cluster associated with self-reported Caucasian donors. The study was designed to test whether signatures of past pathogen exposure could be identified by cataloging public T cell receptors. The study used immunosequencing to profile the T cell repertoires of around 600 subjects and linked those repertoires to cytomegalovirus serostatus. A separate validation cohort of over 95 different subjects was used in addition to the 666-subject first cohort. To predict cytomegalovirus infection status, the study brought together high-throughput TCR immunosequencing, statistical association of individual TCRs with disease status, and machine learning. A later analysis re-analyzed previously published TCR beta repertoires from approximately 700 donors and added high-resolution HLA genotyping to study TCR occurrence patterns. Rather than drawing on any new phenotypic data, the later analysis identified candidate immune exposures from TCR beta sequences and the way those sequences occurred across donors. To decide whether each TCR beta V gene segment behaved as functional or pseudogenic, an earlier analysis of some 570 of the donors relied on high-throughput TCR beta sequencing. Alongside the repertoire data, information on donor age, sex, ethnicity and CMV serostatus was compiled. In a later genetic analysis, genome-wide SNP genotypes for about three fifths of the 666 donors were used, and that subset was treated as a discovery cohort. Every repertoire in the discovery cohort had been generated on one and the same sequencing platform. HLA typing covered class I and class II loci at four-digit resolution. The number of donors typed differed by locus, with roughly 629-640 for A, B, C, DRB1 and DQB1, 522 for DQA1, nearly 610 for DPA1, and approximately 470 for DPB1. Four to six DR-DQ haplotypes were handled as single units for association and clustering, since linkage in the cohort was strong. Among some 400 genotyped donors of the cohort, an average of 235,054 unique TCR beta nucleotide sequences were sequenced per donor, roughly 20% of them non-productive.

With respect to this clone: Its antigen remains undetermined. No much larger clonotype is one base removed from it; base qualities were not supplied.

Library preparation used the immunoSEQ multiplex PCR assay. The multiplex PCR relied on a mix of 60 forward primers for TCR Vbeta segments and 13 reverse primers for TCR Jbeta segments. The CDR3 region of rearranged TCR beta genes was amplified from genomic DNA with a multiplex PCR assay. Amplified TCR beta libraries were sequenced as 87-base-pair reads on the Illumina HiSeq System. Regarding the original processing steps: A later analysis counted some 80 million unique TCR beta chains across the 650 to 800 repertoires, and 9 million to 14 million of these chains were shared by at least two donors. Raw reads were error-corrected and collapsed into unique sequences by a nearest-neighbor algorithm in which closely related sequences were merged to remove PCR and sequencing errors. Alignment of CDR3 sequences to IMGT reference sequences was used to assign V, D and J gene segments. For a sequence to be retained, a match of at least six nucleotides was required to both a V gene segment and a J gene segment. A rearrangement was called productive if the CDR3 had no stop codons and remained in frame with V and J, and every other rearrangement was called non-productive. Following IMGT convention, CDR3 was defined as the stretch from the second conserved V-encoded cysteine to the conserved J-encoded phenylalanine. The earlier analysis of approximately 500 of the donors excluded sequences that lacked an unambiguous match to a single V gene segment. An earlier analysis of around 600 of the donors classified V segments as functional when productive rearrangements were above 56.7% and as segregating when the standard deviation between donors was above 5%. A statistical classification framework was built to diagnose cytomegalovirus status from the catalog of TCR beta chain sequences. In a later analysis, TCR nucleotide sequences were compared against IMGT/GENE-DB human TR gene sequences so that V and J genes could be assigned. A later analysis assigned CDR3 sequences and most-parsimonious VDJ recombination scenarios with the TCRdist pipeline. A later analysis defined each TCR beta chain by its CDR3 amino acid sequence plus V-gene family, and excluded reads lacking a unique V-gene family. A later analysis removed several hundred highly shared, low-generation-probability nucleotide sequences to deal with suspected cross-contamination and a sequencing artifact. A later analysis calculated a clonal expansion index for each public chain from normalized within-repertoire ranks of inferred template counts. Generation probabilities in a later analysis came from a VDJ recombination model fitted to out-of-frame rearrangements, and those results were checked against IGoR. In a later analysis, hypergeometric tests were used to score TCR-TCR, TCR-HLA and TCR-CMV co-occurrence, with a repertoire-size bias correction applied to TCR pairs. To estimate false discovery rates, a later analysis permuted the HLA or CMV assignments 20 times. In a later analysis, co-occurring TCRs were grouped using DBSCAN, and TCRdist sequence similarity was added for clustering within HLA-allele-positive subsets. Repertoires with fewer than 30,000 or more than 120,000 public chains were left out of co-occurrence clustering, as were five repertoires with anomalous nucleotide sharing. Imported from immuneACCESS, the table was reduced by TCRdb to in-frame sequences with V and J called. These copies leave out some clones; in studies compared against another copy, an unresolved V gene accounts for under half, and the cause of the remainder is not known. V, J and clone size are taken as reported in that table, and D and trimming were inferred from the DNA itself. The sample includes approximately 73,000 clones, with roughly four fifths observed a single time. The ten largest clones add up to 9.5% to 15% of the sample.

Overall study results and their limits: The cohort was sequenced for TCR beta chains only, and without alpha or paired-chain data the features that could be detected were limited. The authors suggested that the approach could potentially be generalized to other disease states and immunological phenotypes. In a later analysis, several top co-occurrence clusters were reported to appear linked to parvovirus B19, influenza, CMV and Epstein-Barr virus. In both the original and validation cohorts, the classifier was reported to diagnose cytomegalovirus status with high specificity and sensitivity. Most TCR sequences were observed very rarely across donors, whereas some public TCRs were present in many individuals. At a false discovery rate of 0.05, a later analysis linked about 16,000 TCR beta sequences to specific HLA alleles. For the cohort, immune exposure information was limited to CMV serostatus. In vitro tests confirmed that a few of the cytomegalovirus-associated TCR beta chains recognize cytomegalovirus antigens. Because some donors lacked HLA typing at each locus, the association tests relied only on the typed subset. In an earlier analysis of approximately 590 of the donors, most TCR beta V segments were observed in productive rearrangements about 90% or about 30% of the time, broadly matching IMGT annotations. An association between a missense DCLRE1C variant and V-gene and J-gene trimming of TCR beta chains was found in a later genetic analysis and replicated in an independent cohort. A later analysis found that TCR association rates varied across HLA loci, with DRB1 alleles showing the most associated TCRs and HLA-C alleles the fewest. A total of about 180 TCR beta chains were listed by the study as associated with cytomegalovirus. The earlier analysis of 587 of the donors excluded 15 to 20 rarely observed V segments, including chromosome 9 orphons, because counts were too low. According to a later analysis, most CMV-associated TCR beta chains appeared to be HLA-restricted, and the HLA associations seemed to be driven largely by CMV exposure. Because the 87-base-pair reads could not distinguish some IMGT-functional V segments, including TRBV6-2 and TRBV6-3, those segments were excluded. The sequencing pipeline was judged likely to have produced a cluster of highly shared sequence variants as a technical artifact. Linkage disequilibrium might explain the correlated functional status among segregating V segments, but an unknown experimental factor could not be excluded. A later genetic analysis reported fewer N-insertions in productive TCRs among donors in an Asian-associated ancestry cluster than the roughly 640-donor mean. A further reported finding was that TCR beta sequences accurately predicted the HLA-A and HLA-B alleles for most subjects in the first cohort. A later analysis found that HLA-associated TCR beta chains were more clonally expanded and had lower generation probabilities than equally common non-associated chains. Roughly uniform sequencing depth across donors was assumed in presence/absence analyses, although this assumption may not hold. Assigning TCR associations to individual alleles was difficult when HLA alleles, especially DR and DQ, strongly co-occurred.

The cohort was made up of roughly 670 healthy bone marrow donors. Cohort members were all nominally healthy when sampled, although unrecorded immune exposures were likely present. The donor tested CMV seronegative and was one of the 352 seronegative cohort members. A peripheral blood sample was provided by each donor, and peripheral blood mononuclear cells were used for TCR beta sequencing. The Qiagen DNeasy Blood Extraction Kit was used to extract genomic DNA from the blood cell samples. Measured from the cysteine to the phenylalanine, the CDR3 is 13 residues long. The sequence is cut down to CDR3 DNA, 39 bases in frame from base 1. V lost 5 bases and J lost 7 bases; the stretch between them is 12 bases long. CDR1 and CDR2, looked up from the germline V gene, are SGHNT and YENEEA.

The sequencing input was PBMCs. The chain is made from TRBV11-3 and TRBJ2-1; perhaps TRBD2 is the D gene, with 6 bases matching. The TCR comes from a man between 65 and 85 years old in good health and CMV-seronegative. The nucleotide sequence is TGTGCCAGCAGCGTTCCCGGGAGAAATGAGCAGTTCTTC. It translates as CASSVPGRNEQFF.